Listed below are T cell receptor beta chains from one sample, sequenced in a study of shared clonotypes between healthy human individuals. Clones were read by immunoSEQ multiplex PCR, and TCRdb kept only the in-frame ones, dropping some. This sample carries around 2.1 million clones, almost 96% of them seen once, and the ten largest clones take 0.1% to 0.15%. Sequencing was performed on naive CD4+ T cells sorted from blood. These receptors originate from a man between 18 and 35 years old in good health. The CDR3 runs from the conserved cysteine through the conserved F or W. The D gene is left open where the match is weak. Some rows have no size entry. The others give once, few or many, or a class for an expanded clone.

d_gene: NA; j_gene: TRBJ2-3; v_gene: TRBV14; abundance: NA; CDR3nt: TGTGCCAGCAGCCAAGACTTTTGGGCGGTTGGAACAGATACGCAGTATTTT; CDR3aa: CASSQDFWAVGTDTQYF
d_gene: TRBD1; j_gene: TRBJ2-7; v_gene: TRBV5-1; abundance: NA; CDR3nt: TGCGCCAGGCCGGACAGGGGGACCTACGAGCAGTACTTC; CDR3aa: CARPDRGTYEQYF
d_gene: NA; j_gene: TRBJ2-5; v_gene: TRBV2; abundance: NA; CDR3nt: TGTGCCAGCAGTGAAGTACGGCAAGAAGAGACCCAGTACTTC; CDR3aa: CASSEVRQEETQYF
d_gene: TRBD2; j_gene: TRBJ2-1; v_gene: TRBV10-1; abundance: NA; CDR3nt: TGCGCCAGCAGTGACGGCGGGAGGGCCCCCAATGAGCAGTTCTTC; CDR3aa: CASSDGGRAPNEQFF
d_gene: NA; j_gene: TRBJ2-2; v_gene: TRBV6-5; abundance: few; CDR3nt: TGTGCCAGCAGTTACCCCCAGGGGTTAAACACCGGGGAGCTGTTTTTT; CDR3aa: CASSYPQGLNTGELFF
d_gene: NA; j_gene: TRBJ2-3; v_gene: TRBV4-3; abundance: once; CDR3nt: TGCGCCAGCAGCCAAGATTTCCGGGGCCCAGATACGCAGTATTTT; CDR3aa: CASSQDFRGPDTQYF
d_gene: TRBD2; j_gene: TRBJ2-3; v_gene: TRBV5-4; abundance: NA; CDR3nt: TGTGCCAGCAGCTTACTAGCGGAGGGGACAGATACGCAGTATTTT; CDR3aa: CASSLLAEGTDTQYF
d_gene: NA; j_gene: TRBJ2-1; v_gene: TRBV7-3; abundance: once; CDR3nt: TGTGCCAGCAGCTTAAATCCGGACCCCTCTTGTTTCTTC; CDR3aa: CASSLNPDPSCFF
d_gene: NA; j_gene: TRBJ2-7; v_gene: TRBV7-2; abundance: NA; CDR3nt: TGTGCCAGCAGCCCGTATAGCTCCTACGAGCAGTACTTC; CDR3aa: CASSPYSSYEQYF
d_gene: NA; j_gene: TRBJ2-7; v_gene: TRBV1; abundance: NA; CDR3nt: TGCACCAGCAGCCAAGATCAAGCGGGGGGCCCCCTGACCTACGAGCAGTACTTC; CDR3aa: CTSSQDQAGGPLTYEQYF
d_gene: NA; j_gene: TRBJ2-7; v_gene: TRBV12-1; abundance: NA; CDR3nt: TGTGCCAGCCGTCCCATTCGGACAGGGGGTTTCTACGAGCAGTACTTC; CDR3aa: CASRPIRTGGFYEQYF
d_gene: NA; j_gene: TRBJ2-1; v_gene: TRBV5-4; abundance: NA; CDR3nt: TGTGCCAGCAGCTTGGTATCATTGGGGCAGGGGACCCACAATGAGCAGTTCTTC; CDR3aa: CASSLVSLGQGTHNEQFF
d_gene: NA; j_gene: TRBJ2-4; v_gene: TRBV6-1; abundance: NA; CDR3nt: TGTGCCAGCAGTGATTACAGGGTCTCGGCCAAAAACATTCAGTACTTC; CDR3aa: CASSDYRVSAKNIQYF
d_gene: NA; j_gene: TRBJ2-4; v_gene: TRBV18; abundance: once; CDR3nt: TGTGCCAGCTCACCTCAGGAGAGAGTGACCAAAAACATTCAGTACTTC; CDR3aa: CASSPQERVTKNIQYF
d_gene: TRBD2; j_gene: TRBJ2-2; v_gene: TRBV4-1; abundance: NA; CDR3nt: TGCGCCAGCAGCCAGTCCCAGGGGAGTGTAGCGGGGTCGGCGAACACCGGGGAGCTGTTTTTT; CDR3aa: CASSQSQGSVAGSANTGELFF
d_gene: NA; j_gene: TRBJ1-1; v_gene: TRBV6-5; abundance: NA; CDR3nt: TGTGCCAGCAGGCAGGGCGGGGGCACTGAAGCTTTCTTT; CDR3aa: CASRQGGGTEAFF
d_gene: NA; j_gene: TRBJ1-2; v_gene: TRBV30; abundance: few; CDR3nt: TGTGCCTGGAGTGTACAAGGGGGGCTTGGCTACACCTTC; CDR3aa: CAWSVQGGLGYTF
d_gene: NA; j_gene: TRBJ1-3; v_gene: TRBV6-1; abundance: NA; CDR3nt: TGTGCCAGCCCCGCGGGACACCTCTCTGGAAACACCATATATTTT; CDR3aa: CASPAGHLSGNTIYF
d_gene: NA; j_gene: TRBJ1-3; v_gene: TRBV4-3; abundance: NA; CDR3nt: TGCGCCAGCAGCCAAGTTGGGGGTGGTGGAAACACCATATATTTT; CDR3aa: CASSQVGGGGNTIYF
d_gene: TRBD2; j_gene: TRBJ2-4; v_gene: TRBV4-2; abundance: NA; CDR3nt: TGTGCCAGCAGCCAAGATAGCGGGGACATTCAGTACTTC; CDR3aa: CASSQDSGDIQYF
d_gene: TRBD2; j_gene: TRBJ2-3; v_gene: TRBV7-3; abundance: NA; CDR3nt: TGTGCCAGCAGCTTATCGGCGGGGGGTACACGAGATACGCAGTATTTT; CDR3aa: CASSLSAGGTRDTQYF
d_gene: NA; j_gene: TRBJ2-3; v_gene: TRBV30; abundance: NA; CDR3nt: TGTGCCTGGAGTATGGCTAGCACAGATACGCAGTATTTT; CDR3aa: CAWSMASTDTQYF
d_gene: TRBD1; j_gene: TRBJ2-3; v_gene: TRBV30; abundance: NA; CDR3nt: TGTGCCTGGACAGCCCCGGACAGGAGCACAGATACGCAGTATTTT; CDR3aa: CAWTAPDRSTDTQYF
d_gene: NA; j_gene: TRBJ1-2; v_gene: TRBV6-5; abundance: once; CDR3nt: TGTGCCAGCAGTTACCCCGGGCTAGATGGCTACACCTTC; CDR3aa: CASSYPGLDGYTF
d_gene: NA; j_gene: TRBJ2-2; v_gene: TRBV5-1; abundance: NA; CDR3nt: TGCGCCAGCAGCTTCACAGGGTCAGAGAACACCGGGGAGCTGTTTTTT; CDR3aa: CASSFTGSENTGELFF
d_gene: TRBD1; j_gene: TRBJ2-7; v_gene: TRBV5-4; abundance: NA; CDR3nt: TGTGCCAGCAGCTCGGGGACAGACTACGAGCAGTACTTC; CDR3aa: CASSSGTDYEQYF
d_gene: NA; j_gene: TRBJ1-3; v_gene: TRBV5-1; abundance: few; CDR3nt: TGCGCCAGCAGCTTGCAGGGCGCCGGAAACACCATATATTTT; CDR3aa: CASSLQGAGNTIYF
d_gene: TRBD1; j_gene: TRBJ2-7; v_gene: TRBV11-2; abundance: NA; CDR3nt: TGTGCCAGCAGCTCACTAAATTCACCAGGGGGCGCGTCCTACGAGCAGTACTTC; CDR3aa: CASSSLNSPGGASYEQYF
d_gene: NA; j_gene: TRBJ1-1; v_gene: TRBV2; abundance: NA; CDR3nt: TGTGCCAGCAGACGGGCAGGGGTGGGCACTGAAGCTTTCTTT; CDR3aa: CASRRAGVGTEAFF
d_gene: TRBD2; j_gene: TRBJ2-1; v_gene: TRBV2; abundance: NA; CDR3nt: TGTGCCAGCCAACGGGTAGCGGGGACCTCCTACAATGAGCAGTTCTTC; CDR3aa: CASQRVAGTSYNEQFF
d_gene: NA; j_gene: TRBJ1-2; v_gene: TRBV28; abundance: NA; CDR3nt: TGTGCCAGCAGTCCCACGGGGGCGAGTGGCTATGGCTACACCTTC; CDR3aa: CASSPTGASGYGYTF
d_gene: NA; j_gene: TRBJ1-2; v_gene: TRBV18; abundance: NA; CDR3nt: TGTGCCAGCGCCGAACAGGGTAACTATGGCTACACCTTC; CDR3aa: CASAEQGNYGYTF
d_gene: TRBD1; j_gene: TRBJ1-4; v_gene: TRBV6-6; abundance: once; CDR3nt: TGTGCCAGCAGTTACGGTGAAAGACAGGGAAAACTGTTTTTT; CDR3aa: CASSYGERQGKLFF
d_gene: NA; j_gene: TRBJ1-2; v_gene: TRBV7-8; abundance: NA; CDR3nt: TGTGCCAGCAGCTTATCGAATAACTATGGCTACACCTTC; CDR3aa: CASSLSNNYGYTF
d_gene: NA; j_gene: TRBJ2-1; v_gene: TRBV10-3; abundance: NA; CDR3nt: TGTGCCATCGGCATACGGGGCTCCTACAATGAGCAGTTCTTC; CDR3aa: CAIGIRGSYNEQFF
d_gene: NA; j_gene: TRBJ2-7; v_gene: TRBV11-2; abundance: NA; CDR3nt: TGTGCCAGCAGCAAGTGGGTCAACTCCTACGAGCAGTACTTC; CDR3aa: CASSKWVNSYEQYF
d_gene: NA; j_gene: TRBJ2-5; v_gene: TRBV4-2; abundance: NA; CDR3nt: TGTGCCAGCAGCCAACCCGGGACTTCTGGCGGAGAGACCCAGTACTTC; CDR3aa: CASSQPGTSGGETQYF